This T cell receptor (beta chain) is from a study of Graves' ophthalmopathy and Graves' hyperthyroidism. TCR beta CDR3 amplification used RNA transcripts. RT-PCR with HTBI primers came first, then second-round multiplex PCR. MiXCR, applied by TCRdb to the multiplex PCR reads, yields one record per CDR3 protein. The sample carries over a million distinct CDR3 sequences, 36% recorded once. This clonotype was found many times. Trimming took off 1 base at V and 7 bases at J, with 16 bases between the two ends. The CDR3 totals 16 residues. The germline gives CDR1 SGHAT, CDR2 FQNNGV. The gene calls are TRBV11-2 and TRBJ1-4; no clear D gene. The sequenced sample consisted of peripheral blood or thyroid tissue (not recorded which). This receptor was identified in an adult man with Graves' hyperthyroidism. The DNA for the CDR3 is TGTGCCAGCAGCTTAGGCCTCTCGTGGCAGCCTGAAAAACTGTTTTTT. This translates into CASSLGLSWQPEKLFF.